The present T cell receptor beta chain was sequenced within a study of T cell responses to AZD1222 COVID-19 vaccine. The study's findings and limits: There were vaccine-associated CD4 TCRs across spike, dominant at 160-218 and 743-854.

Per the germline V gene, CDR1 is SGHNT and CDR2 is YYREEE (reference sequence). The CDR3 spans 13 residues. J lost 7 bases, V lost 1 base, and 2 bases had no gene match. The method was immunoSEQ multiplex PCR; TCRdb's version includes in-frame clones alone and lacks a portion of them. The data hold about 110,000 clones, with roughly 86% observed a single time. On this clone: Its specificity is unknown.

The sequencing used peripheral blood, collected on day 0 of AZD1222 vaccination. The TCR sequence derives from an adult in good health. The J gene is TRBJ1-5, the V gene TRBV5-4; TRBD1 matches 7 bases. DNA for the CDR3: TGTGCCAGCAGCTTGCAGGGGGTCCAGCCCCAGCATTTT. Translating it yields CASSLQGVQPQHF.